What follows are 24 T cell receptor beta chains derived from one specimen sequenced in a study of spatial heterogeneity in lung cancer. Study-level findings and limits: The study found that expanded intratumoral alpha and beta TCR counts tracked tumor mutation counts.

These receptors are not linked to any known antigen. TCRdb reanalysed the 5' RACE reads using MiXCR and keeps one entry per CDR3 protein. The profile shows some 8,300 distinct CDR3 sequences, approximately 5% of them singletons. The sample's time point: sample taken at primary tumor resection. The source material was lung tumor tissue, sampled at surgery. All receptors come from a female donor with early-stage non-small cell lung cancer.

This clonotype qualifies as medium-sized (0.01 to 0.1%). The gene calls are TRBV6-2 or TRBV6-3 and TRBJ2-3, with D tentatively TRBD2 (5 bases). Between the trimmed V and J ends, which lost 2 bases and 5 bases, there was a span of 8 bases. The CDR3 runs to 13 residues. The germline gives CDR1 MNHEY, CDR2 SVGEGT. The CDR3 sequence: CASSYPSGDTQYF. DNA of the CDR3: TGTGCCAGCAGTTACCCCAGCGGAGATACGCAGTATTTT.

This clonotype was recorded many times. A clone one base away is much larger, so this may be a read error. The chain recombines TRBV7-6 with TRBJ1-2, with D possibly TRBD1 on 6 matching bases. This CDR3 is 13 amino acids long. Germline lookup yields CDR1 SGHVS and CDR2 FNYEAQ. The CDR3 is CASSLGTDYGYNF. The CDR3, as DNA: TGTGCCAGCAGCTTAGGGACAGACTATGGCTACAACTTC.

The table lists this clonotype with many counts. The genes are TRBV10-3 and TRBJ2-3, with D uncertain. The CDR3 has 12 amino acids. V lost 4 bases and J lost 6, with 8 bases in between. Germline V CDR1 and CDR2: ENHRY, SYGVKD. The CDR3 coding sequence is TGTGCCATCAGTGGGGATGATGATACGCAGTATTTT. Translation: CAISGDDDTQYF.

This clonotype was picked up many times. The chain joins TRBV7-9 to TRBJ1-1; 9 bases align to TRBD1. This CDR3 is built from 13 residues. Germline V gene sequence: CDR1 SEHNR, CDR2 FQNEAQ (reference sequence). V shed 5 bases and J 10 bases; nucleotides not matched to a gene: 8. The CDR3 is CASSAGQGRGAFF. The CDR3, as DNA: TGTGCCAGCAGCGCAGGACAGGGGAGGGGAGCTTTCTTT.

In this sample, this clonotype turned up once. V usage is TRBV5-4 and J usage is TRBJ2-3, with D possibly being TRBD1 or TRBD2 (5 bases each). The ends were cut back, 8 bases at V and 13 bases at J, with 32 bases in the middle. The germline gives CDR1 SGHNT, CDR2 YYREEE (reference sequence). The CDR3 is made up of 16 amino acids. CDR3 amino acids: CARRGEGVFVTDKKYF. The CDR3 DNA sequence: TGTGCCAGAAGAGGGGAAGGGGTTTTTGTTACAGATAAGAAGTATTTT.

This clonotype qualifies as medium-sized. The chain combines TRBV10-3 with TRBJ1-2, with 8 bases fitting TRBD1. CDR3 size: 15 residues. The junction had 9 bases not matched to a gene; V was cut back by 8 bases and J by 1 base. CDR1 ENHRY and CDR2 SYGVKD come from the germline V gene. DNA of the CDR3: TGTGCCATCCTAAACGCAGGGGGCAGTAACTATGGCTACACCTTC. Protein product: CAILNAGGSNYGYTF.

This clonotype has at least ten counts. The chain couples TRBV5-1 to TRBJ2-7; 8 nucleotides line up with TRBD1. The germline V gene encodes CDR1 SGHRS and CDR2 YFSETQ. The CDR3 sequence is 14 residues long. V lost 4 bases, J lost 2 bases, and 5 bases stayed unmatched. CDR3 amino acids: CASSGRQGPYEQYF. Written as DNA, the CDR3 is TGCGCCAGCAGCGGAAGACAGGGGCCCTACGAGCAGTACTTC.

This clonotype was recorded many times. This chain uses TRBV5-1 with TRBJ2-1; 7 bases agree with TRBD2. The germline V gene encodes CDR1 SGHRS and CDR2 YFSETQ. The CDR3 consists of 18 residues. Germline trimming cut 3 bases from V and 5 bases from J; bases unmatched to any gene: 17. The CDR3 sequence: CASSSDKTDGRRHNEQFF. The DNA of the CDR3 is TGCGCCAGCAGCTCTGATAAGACTGACGGGAGGAGACACAATGAGCAGTTCTTC.

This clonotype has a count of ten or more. The CDR3 reads CASSLYSNTEAFF. CDR3 in DNA: TGTGCCAGCAGTTTATATTCCAACACTGAAGCTTTCTTT. This chain uses TRBV27 with TRBJ1-1; D unresolved. V was pared by 1 base and J by 2 bases, with 5 bases between. The germline V gene has CDR1 MNHEY and CDR2 SMNVEV (reference sequence). This CDR3 has 13 residues.

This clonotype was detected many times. CDR3 DNA sequence: TGTGCCAGCGCCCGAGTTGAGGGACAGGGGTTTTCAGATACGCAGTATTTT. Its translation is CASARVEGQGFSDTQYF. The chain carries TRBV3-1 and TRBJ2-3, with 10 bases fitting TRBD1. Germline V gives CDR1 LGHDT, CDR2 YNNKEL (reference sequence). V lost 8 bases to trimming and J lost 4 bases; unmatched junction nucleotides: 15. This CDR3 contains 17 residues.

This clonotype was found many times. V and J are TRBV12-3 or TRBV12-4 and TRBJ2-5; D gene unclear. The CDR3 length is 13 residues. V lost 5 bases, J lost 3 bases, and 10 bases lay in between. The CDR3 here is CASSREIKETQYF. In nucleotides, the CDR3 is TGTGCCAGCAGTCGCGAGATAAAAGAGACCCAGTACTTC.

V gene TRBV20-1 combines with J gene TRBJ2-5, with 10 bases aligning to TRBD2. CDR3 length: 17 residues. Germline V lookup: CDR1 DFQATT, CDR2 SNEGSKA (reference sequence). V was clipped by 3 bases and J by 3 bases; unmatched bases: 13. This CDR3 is CSARPGDLAGAEETQYF. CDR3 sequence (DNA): TGCAGTGCTAGGCCGGGGGATCTAGCGGGAGCCGAAGAGACCCAGTACTTC.

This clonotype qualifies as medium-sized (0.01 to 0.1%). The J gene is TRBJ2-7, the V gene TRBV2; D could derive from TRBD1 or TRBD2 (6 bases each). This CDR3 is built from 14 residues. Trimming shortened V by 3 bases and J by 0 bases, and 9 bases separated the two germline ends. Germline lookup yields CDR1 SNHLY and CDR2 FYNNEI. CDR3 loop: CASSEGGLSYEQYF. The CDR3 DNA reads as TGTGCCAGCAGTGAGGGGGGCCTCTCCTACGAGCAGTACTTC. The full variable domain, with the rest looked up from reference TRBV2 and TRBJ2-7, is EPEVTQTPSHQVTQMGQEVILRCVPISNHLYFYWYRQILGQKVEFLVSFYNNEISEKSEIFDDQFSVERPDGSNFTLKIRSTKLEDSAMYFCASSEGGLSYEQYFGPGTRLTVT.

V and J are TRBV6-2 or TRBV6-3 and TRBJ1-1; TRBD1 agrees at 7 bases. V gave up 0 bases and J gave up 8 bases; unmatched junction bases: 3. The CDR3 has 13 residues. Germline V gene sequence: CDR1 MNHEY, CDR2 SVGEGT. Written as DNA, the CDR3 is TGTGCCAGCAGTTACTCGACGGACAGGGAAGCTTTCTTT. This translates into CASSYSTDREAFF.

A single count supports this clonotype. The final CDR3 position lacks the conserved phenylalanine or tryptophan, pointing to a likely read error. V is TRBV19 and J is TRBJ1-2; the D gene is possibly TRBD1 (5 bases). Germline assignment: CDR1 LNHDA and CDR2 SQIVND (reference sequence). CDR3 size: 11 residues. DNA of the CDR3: TGTGCCAGCAGTACAGGTTTAGGATACACCTTA. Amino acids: CASSTGLGYTL.

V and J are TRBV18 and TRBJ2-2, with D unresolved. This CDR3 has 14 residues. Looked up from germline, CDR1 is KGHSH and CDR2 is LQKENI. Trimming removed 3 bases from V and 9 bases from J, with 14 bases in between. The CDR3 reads CASSPSPSPRELFF. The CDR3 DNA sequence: TGTGCCAGCTCACCCAGTCCGTCCCCCCGGGAGCTGTTTTTT.

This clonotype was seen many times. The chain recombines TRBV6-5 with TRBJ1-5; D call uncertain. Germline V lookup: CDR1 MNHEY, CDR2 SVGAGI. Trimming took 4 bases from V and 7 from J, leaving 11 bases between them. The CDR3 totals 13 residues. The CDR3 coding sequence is TGTGCCAGCAGTTTACTCGAGGGACAGCCCCAGCATTTT. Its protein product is CASSLLEGQPQHF.

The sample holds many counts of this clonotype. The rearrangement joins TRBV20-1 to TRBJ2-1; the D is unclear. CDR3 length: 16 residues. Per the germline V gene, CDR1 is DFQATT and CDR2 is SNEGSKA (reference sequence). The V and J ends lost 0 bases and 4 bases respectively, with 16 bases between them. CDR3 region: CSARELNRVQYNEQFF. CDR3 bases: TGCAGTGCTAGAGAACTAAACAGAGTCCAGTACAATGAGCAGTTCTTC.

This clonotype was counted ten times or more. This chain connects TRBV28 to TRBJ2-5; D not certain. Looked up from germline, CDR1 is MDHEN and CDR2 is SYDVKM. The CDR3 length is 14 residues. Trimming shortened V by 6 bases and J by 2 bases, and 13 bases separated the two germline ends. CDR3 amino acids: CASSRAAAQETQYF. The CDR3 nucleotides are TGTGCCAGCAGCCGGGCGGCAGCGCAAGAGACCCAGTACTTC. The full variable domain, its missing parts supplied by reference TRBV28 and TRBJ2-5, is DVKVTQSSRYLVKRTGEKVFLECVQDMDHENMFWYRQDPGLGLRLIYFSYDVKMKEKGDIPEGYSVSREKKERFSLILESASTNQTSMYLCASSRAAAQETQYFGPGTRLLVL.

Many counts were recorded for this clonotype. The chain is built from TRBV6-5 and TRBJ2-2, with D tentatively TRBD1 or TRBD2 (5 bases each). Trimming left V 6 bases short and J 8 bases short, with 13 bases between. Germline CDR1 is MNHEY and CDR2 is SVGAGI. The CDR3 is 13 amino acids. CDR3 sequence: CASSRDQTGELFF. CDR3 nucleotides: TGTGCCAGCAGCCGGGACCAAACGGGGGAGCTGTTTTTT.

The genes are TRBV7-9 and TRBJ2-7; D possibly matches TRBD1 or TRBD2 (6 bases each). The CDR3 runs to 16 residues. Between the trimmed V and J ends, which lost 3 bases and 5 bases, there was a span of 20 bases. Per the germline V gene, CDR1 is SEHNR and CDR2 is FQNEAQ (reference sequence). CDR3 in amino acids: CASSLGGGTKDHEQYF. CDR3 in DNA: TGTGCCAGCAGCTTGGGGGGCGGGACAAAGGACCACGAGCAGTACTTC.

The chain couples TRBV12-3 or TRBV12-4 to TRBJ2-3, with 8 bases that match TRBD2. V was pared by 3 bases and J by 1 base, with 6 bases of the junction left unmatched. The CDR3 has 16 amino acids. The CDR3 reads CASSFGRAAGTDTQYF. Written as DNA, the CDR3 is TGTGCCAGCAGTTTCGGGAGGGCCGCAGGCACAGATACGCAGTATTTT.

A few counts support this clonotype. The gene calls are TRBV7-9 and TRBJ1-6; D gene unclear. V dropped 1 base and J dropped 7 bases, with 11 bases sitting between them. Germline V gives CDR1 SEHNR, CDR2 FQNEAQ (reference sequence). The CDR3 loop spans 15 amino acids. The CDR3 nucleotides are TGTGCCAGCAGCTTAGGTCTAGCCGAGAATTCACCCCTCCACTTT. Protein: CASSLGLAENSPLHF.

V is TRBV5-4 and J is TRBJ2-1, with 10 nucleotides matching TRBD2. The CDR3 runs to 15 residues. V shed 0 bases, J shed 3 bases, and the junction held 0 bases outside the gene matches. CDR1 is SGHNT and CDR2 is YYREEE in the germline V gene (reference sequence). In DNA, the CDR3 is TGTGCCAGCAGCTTGGGACTAGCGGGCTACAATGAGCAGTTCTTC. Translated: CASSLGLAGYNEQFF.